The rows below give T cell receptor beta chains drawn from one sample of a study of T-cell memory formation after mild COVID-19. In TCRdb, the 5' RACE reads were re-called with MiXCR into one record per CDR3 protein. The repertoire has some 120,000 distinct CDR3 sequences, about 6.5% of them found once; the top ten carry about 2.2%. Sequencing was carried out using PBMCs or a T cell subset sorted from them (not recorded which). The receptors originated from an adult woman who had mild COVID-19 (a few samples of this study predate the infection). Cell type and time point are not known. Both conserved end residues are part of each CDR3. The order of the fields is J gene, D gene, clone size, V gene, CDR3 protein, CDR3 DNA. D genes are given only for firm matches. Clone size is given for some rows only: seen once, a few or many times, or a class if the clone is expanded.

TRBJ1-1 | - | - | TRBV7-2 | CASSLWAGQLNTEAFF | TGTGCCAGCAGCTTATGGGCGGGCCAGTTGAACACTGAAGCTTTCTTT
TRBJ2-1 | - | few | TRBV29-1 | CSVVTPEQFF | TGCAGCGTTGTCACTCCAGAGCAGTTCTTC
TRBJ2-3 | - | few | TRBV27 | CASRLLEGTDTQYF | TGTGCCAGCCGCCTCTTGGAGGGCACAGATACGCAGTATTTT
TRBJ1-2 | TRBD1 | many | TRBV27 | CASSPRTGTVGTF | TGTGCCAGCAGTCCCAGGACAGGGACCGTAGGCACCTTC
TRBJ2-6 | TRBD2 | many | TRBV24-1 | CATSDSMGLAGGLLSAGANVLTF | TGTGCCACCAGTGATTCGATGGGACTAGCGGGGGGCCTCCTTAGTGCTGGGGCCAACGTCCTGACTTTC
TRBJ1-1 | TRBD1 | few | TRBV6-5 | CASSAGTGGETEAFF | TGTGCCAGCAGTGCAGGGACAGGGGGCGAAACTGAAGCTTTCTTT
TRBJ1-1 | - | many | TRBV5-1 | CASSLFQGTNTEAFF | TGCGCCAGCAGCTTGTTCCAGGGGACGAACACTGAAGCTTTCTTT
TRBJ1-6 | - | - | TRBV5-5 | CASSLDGHPNSPLHF | TGTGCCAGCAGCTTGGATGGTCACCCTAATTCACCCCTCCACTTT
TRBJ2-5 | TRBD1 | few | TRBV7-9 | CASSRTSRGTGADQYF | TGTGCCAGCAGCCGCACCTCTCGGGGGACAGGGGCGGACCAGTACTTC
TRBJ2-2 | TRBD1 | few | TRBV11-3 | CASSYGTGSPGELFF | TGTGCCAGCAGCTACGGGACAGGAAGCCCCGGGGAGCTGTTTTTT
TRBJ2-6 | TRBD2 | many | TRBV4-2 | CASSQPRLAGYGSGANVLTF | TGTGCCAGCAGCCAACCTAGGCTAGCGGGCTATGGTTCTGGGGCCAACGTCCTGACTTTC
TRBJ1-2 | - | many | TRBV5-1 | CASSLAISTRGYGYTF | TGCGCCAGCAGCTTGGCCATATCGACACGGGGCTATGGCTACACCTTC
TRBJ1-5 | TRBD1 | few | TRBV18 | CASSPPGGQGANQPQHF | TGTGCCAGCTCACCACCGGGGGGACAGGGGGCGAATCAGCCCCAGCATTTT
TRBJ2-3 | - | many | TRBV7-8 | CASSLVSGSTDTQYF | TGTGCCAGCAGCTTGGTAAGCGGATCCACAGATACGCAGTATTTT
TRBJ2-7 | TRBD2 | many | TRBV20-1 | CSARTSPYEQYF | TGCAGTGCAAGGACTAGCCCCTACGAGCAGTACTTC
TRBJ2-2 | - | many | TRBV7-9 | CASSLAGGTGELFF | TGTGCCAGCAGCTTAGCGGGGGGCACCGGGGAGCTGTTTTTT
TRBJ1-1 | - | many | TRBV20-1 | CSARITGPMNTEAFF | TGCAGTGCTAGAATCACAGGACCTATGAACACTGAAGCTTTCTTT
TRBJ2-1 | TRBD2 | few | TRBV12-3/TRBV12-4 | CASSPRSAGDFYNEQFF | TGTGCCAGCAGTCCTCGTTCAGCGGGGGACTTCTACAATGAGCAGTTCTTC
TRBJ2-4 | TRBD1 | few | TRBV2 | CASSMGPQGVQNIQYF | TGTGCCAGCAGTATGGGACCCCAGGGGGTACAAAACATTCAGTACTTC
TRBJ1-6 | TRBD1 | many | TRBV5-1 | CASSFNPDRANSPLHF | TGCGCCAGCAGCTTCAATCCGGACAGGGCTAATTCACCCCTCCACTTT
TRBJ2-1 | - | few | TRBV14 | CASSQGMGNEQFF | TGTGCCAGCAGCCAAGGAATGGGTAATGAGCAGTTCTTC
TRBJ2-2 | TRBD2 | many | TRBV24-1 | CATSDPGTSATGELFF | TGTGCCACCAGTGATCCCGGGACTAGCGCCACCGGGGAGCTGTTTTTT
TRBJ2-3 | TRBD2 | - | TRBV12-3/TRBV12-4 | CASSLRTSSTDTQYF | TGTGCCAGCAGTCTTCGGACTAGCAGCACAGATACGCAGTATTTT
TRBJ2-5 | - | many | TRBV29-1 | CSVEERAYQETQYF | TGCAGCGTTGAAGAAAGGGCTTACCAAGAGACCCAGTACTTC
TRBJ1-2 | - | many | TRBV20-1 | CSASRTLTNYGYTF | TGCAGTGCTAGTAGGACGCTTACTAACTATGGCTACACCTTC
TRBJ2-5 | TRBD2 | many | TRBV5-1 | CASSLGAGGSQETQYF | TGCGCCAGCAGCCTCGGGGCGGGAGGGAGCCAAGAGACCCAGTACTTC
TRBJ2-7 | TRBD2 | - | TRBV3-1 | CASSPPGLAAYEQYF | TGTGCCAGCAGCCCGCCGGGACTAGCCGCCTACGAGCAGTACTTC
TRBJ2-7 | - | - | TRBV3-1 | CASSQDPATGLTYEQYF | TGTGCCAGCAGCCAAGATCCGGCAACGGGGCTAACCTACGAGCAGTACTTC
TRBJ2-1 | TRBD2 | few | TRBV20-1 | CSARGLAGGHNEQFF | TGCAGTGCTAGAGGGCTAGCGGGAGGGCACAATGAGCAGTTCTTC
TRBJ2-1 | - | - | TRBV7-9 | CASMYEQFF | TGTGCCAGCATGTATGAGCAGTTCTTC
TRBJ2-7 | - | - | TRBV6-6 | CASSYSREGGYEQYF | TGTGCCAGCAGTTACTCGAGGGAGGGGGGGTACGAGCAGTACTTC
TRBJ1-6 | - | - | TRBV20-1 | CSARRDDNSPLHF | TGCAGTGCTAGAAGGGACGATAATTCACCCCTCCACTTT
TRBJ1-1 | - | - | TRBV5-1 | CASSWGQGNTEAFF | TGCGCCAGCAGCTGGGGGCAGGGAAACACTGAAGCTTTCTTT
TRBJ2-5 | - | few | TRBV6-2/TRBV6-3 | CASSYQTPLETQYF | TGTGCCAGCAGTTACCAGACCCCGTTGGAGACCCAGTACTTC
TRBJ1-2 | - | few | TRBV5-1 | CASSLSRMGARGYTF | TGCGCCAGCAGCTTATCTAGGATGGGGGCGCGAGGCTACACCTTC